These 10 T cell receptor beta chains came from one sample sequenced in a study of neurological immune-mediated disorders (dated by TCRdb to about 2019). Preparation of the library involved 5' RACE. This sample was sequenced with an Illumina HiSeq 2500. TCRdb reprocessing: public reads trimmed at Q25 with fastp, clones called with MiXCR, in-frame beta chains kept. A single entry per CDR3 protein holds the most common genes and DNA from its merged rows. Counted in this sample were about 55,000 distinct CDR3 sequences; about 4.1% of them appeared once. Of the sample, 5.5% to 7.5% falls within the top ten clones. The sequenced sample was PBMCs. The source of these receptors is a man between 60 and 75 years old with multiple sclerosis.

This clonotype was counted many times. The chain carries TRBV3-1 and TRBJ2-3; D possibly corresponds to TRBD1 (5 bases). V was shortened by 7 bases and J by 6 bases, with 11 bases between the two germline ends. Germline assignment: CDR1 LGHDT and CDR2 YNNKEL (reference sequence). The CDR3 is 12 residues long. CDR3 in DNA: TGTGCCAGCACCTCCTACAGGGATACGCAGTATTTT. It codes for CASTSYRDTQYF.

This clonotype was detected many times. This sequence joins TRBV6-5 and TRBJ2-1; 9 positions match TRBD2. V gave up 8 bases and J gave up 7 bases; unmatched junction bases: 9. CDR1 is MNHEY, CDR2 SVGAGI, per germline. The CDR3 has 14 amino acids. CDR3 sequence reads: CASREREVLNEQFF. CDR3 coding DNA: TGTGCCAGCCGGGAGCGGGAGGTTTTAAATGAGCAGTTCTTC.

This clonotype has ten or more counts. The CDR3 region has the DNA TGCGCCAGCAGCCGTGGCACTAGCGGGGAGGTATTCCAGTTCTTC. Translating gives CASSRGTSGEVFQFF. The V gene is TRBV5-1, the J gene TRBJ2-1; 10 positions agree with TRBD2. This CDR3 comprises 15 residues. The trim removed 4 bases at V and 13 bases at J, leaving 14 bases unmatched. Germline lookup yields CDR1 SGHRS and CDR2 YFSETQ.

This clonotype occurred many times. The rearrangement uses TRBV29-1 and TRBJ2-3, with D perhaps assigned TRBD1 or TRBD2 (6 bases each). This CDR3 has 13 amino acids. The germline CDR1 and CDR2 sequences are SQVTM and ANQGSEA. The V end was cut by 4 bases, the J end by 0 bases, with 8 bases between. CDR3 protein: CSVAGASTDTQYF. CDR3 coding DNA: TGCAGCGTTGCGGGGGCTAGCACAGATACGCAGTATTTT.

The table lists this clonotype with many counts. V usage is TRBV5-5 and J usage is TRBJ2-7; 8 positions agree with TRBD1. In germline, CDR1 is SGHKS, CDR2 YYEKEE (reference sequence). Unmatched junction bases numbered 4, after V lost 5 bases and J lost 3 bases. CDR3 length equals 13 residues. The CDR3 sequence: CASRWGQDYEQYF. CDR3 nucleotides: TGTGCCAGCAGGTGGGGACAGGACTACGAGCAGTACTTC.

CDR3 in amino acids: CASSARGTEAFF. DNA of the CDR3: TGCGCCAGCAGCGCCAGGGGGACTGAAGCTTTCTTT. The chain uses TRBV5-1 and TRBJ1-1; TRBD1 matches at 7 bases. This CDR3 spans 12 amino acids. Germline V gene data show CDR1 as SGHRS and CDR2 as YFSETQ. Trimming removed 4 bases from V and 5 bases from J; junction bases left unmatched: 2.

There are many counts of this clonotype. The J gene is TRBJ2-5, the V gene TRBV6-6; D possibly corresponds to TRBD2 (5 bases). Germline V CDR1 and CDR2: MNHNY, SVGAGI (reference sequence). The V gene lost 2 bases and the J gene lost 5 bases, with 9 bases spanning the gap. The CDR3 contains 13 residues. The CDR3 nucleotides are TGTGCCAGCAGTTACGGAGGTGGGGAGACCCAGTACTTC. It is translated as CASSYGGGETQYF.

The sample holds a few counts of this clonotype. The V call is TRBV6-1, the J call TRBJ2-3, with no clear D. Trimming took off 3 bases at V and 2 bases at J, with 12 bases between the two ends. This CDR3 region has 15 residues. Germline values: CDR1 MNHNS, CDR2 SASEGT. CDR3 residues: CASSEDGFVTDTQYF. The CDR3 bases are TGTGCCAGCAGTGAGGACGGTTTTGTCACAGATACGCAGTATTTT.

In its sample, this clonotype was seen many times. The CDR3, as DNA: TGCGCCAGCAGCTCAGATTCCCAGGGCTACGGCGGGGAGCTGTTTTTT. Its protein is CASSSDSQGYGGELFF. The chain couples TRBV5-1 to TRBJ2-2, with a tentative D call TRBD1 (5 bases). Trimming took off 3 bases at V and 7 bases at J, with 19 bases between the two ends. Germline lookup yields CDR1 SGHRS and CDR2 YFSETQ. CDR3 length: 16 amino acids.

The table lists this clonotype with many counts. The CDR3 spells CSARGVEGGFYGYTF. The CDR3, as DNA: TGCAGTGCTAGAGGGGTGGAGGGCGGATTCTATGGCTACACCTTC. The rearrangement uses TRBV20-1 and TRBJ1-2; D is undetermined. The CDR3 loop spans 15 amino acids. Germline V gene lookup returns CDR1 DFQATT and CDR2 SNEGSKA (reference sequence). Trimming cost V 1 base and J 4 bases, with 16 bases left between them.